These 27 T cell receptor beta chains were sequenced from one sample in a study of blood T cell repertoires in COVID-19. This table comes from immunoSEQ multiplex PCR, and its TCRdb copy is limited to in-frame clones, with some not included. In the table there are approximately 240,000 clones, under 95% of which are singletons. Sequenced material: PBMCs or T cells enriched from blood (not recorded which). The receptor set was obtained from a woman between 18 and 29 years old who had recovered from COVID-19.

The chain joins TRBV27 to TRBJ2-5, with 8 bases matching TRBD1. Germline V gives CDR1 MNHEY, CDR2 SMNVEV (reference sequence). This CDR3 has 16 residues. The ends lost 3 bases at V and 5 bases at J; junction bases unmatched: 11. CDR3 sequence: CASSLYPGGLQETQYF. The DNA for the CDR3 is TGTGCCAGCAGTTTGTACCCAGGGGGCTTACAGGAGACCCAGTACTTC.

The chain recombines TRBV21-1 with TRBJ1-2; the table's D call, TRBD1, has no DNA check behind it. TRBV21-1 has pseudogene status. This CDR3 is 18 amino acids long. The CDR3 region is CASSTTGGPRPSNYGYTF. DNA of the CDR3: TGTGCCAGCAGCACCACAGGGGGCCCCCGGCCATCTAACTATGGCTACACCTTC.

The J gene is TRBJ2-5, the V gene TRBV5-1; 8 nucleotides line up with TRBD1. The J segment lost 5 bases and the V segment lost 4 bases, leaving 4 bases of the junction unmatched. Germline CDR1 reads SGHRS; CDR2 reads YFSETQ. This CDR3 comprises 13 residues. CDR3 in amino acids: CASSHDRGETQYF. The CDR3 DNA reads as TGCGCCAGCAGCCACGACAGGGGCGAGACCCAGTACTTC.

This clone has only one observation. The V gene is TRBV3-1 (or the pseudogene TRBV3-2), the J gene TRBJ1-4, with 9 bases matching TRBD1. Germline V gives CDR1 LGHDT, CDR2 YNNKEL (reference sequence). V trimming: 4 bases; J trimming: 9 bases; junction bases outside the gene matches: 6. CDR3 length: 14 residues. For the CDR3, the DNA is TGTGCCAGCAGCCCCGGACAGGGGAATCAAAAACTGTTTTTT. This encodes CASSPGQGNQKLFF.

The chain carries TRBV6-4 and TRBJ2-4; unclear D gene. The germline V gene encodes CDR1 MRHNA and CDR2 SNTAGT. This CDR3 is 15 amino acids long. Deletions cut 2 bases from V and 0 bases from J, with 8 bases between. For the CDR3, the DNA is TGTGCCAGCAGTGACACTACGCTAGCCAAAAACATTCAGTACTTC. This codes for CASSDTTLAKNIQYF.

The V call is TRBV20-1, the J call TRBJ1-4; tentatively, D is TRBD1 (5 bases). Trimming left V 0 bases short and J 16 bases short, with 12 bases between. The CDR3 is made up of 11 amino acids. CDR1 and CDR2 (germline): DFQATT, SNEGSKA (reference sequence). The CDR3 here is CSARERGLTFF. In DNA form, the CDR3 reads TGCAGTGCTAGAGAAAGGGGTTTAACGTTTTTT.

This clone came up once. The CDR3, as DNA: TGTGCCAGCAGCGCGGGACAGTATTACACTGAAGCTTTCTTT. Translated: CASSAGQYYTEAFF. V usage is TRBV9 and J usage is TRBJ1-1; 7 nucleotides line up with TRBD1. J gave up 3 bases and V 3 bases, and 5 bases lay outside the gene matches. CDR3 length equals 14 residues. Per germline, CDR1 SGDLS and CDR2 YYNGEE.

The chain employs TRBV2 and TRBJ2-3; possibly TRBD1 for D (6 bases). The CDR3 extends over 13 amino acids. V was trimmed by 6 bases and J by 6 bases, leaving 13 bases between them. The germline V gene encodes CDR1 SNHLY and CDR2 FYNNEI. The CDR3 sequence is CASRPTGPDTQYF. In DNA form, the CDR3 reads TGTGCCAGCAGACCTACAGGGCCGGATACGCAGTATTTT. The full variable domain, in which reference TRBV2 and TRBJ2-3 provide the parts outside the CDR3, is EPEVTQTPSHQVTQMGQEVILRCVPISNHLYFYWYRQILGQKVEFLVSFYNNEISEKSEIFDDQFSVERPDGSNFTLKIRSTKLEDSAMYFCASRPTGPDTQYFGPGTRLTVL.

The rearrangement uses TRBV7-9 and TRBJ1-6; no clear D. The V and J ends lost 5 bases and 7 bases respectively, with 12 bases between them. In germline, CDR1 is SEHNR, CDR2 FQNEAQ (reference sequence). The CDR3 sequence is 14 residues long. CDR3 DNA: TGTGCCAGCAGCACCGGGAACTGGAATTCACCCCTCCACTTT. It codes for CASSTGNWNSPLHF.

The chain employs TRBV5-1 and TRBJ1-4; tentatively, D is TRBD1 (6 bases). Germline-derived CDR1 and CDR2 are SGHRS and YFSETQ. This CDR3 is built from 14 residues. Trimming removed 5 bases from V and 8 bases from J, with 16 bases in between. In DNA, the CDR3 is TGCGCCAGCAGGCCTACCCTCCAGGGGGAAAAACTGTTTTTT. Its protein is CASRPTLQGEKLFF. The whole variable domain, remainder taken from reference TRBV5-1 and TRBJ1-4, is KAGVTQTPRYLIKTRGQQVTLSCSPISGHRSVSWYQQTPGQGLQFLFEYFSETQRNKGNFPGRFSGRQFSNSRSEMNVSTLELGDSALYLCASRPTLQGEKLFFGSGTQLSVL.

The chain couples TRBV5-1 to TRBJ2-6; maybe TRBD2 (6 bases). Germline loops: CDR1 SGHRS, CDR2 YFSETQ. This CDR3 region has 18 residues. With 4 bases removed from V and 2 bases from J, the gap between germline ends came to 19 bases. CDR3 region: CASSPRDLTGPGANVLTF. CDR3 in DNA: TGCGCCAGCAGCCCCCGGGACTTAACCGGTCCTGGGGCCAACGTCCTGACTTTC.

The V call is TRBV20-1, the J call TRBJ1-5, with D unclear. Trimming pared 3 bases from V and 3 bases from J, leaving 9 bases between. There are 13 residues in the CDR3. CDR1 DFQATT and CDR2 SNEGSKA come from the germline V gene (reference sequence). The CDR3 DNA is TGCAGTGCTAGTATGCGTGACAATCAGCCCCAGCATTTT. It codes for CSASMRDNQPQHF.

By share of the sample, this clone is medium-sized. This chain links TRBV14 with TRBJ2-3; 14 nucleotides line up with TRBD2. V dropped 2 bases and J dropped 2; count of bases not matched to a gene: 15. Germline values: CDR1 SGHDN, CDR2 FVKESK. The length of the CDR3 is 21 residues. The CDR3 here is CASSQLTSSGLAGGLTDTQYF. The CDR3 DNA sequence: TGTGCCAGCAGCCAACTTACCTCCTCCGGACTAGCGGGGGGACTCACAGATACGCAGTATTTT.

The V call is TRBV11-2, the J call TRBJ1-1; 7 bases match TRBD1. The J segment lost 0 bases and the V segment lost 5 bases, leaving 15 bases of the junction unmatched. From germline, CDR1 is SGHAT and CDR2 FQNNGV. This CDR3 is 18 amino acids long. The DNA of the CDR3 is TGTGCCAGCAGCCAAGCTGGGGTCGGCAGGGGGATGAACACTGAAGCTTTCTTT. The encoded protein is CASSQAGVGRGMNTEAFF.

This chain links TRBV11-2 with TRBJ1-6; possible D gene TRBD1, 6 bases. The V gene lost 5 bases and the J gene lost 9 bases, with 17 bases spanning the gap. The germline CDR1 and CDR2 sequences are SGHAT and FQNNGV. The CDR3 length is 15 residues. In nucleotides, the CDR3 is TGTGCCAGCAGCCTACAGGGTAGTTGGGGTTCACCCCTCCACTTT. Translated, it gives CASSLQGSWGSPLHF.

This clone has more than one count but fewer than ten. V usage is TRBV9 and J usage is TRBJ1-1, with unresolved D. Germline V lookup: CDR1 SGDLS, CDR2 YYNGEE. The V and J ends lost 4 bases and 1 base respectively, with 8 bases between them. This CDR3 has 13 residues. For the CDR3, the DNA is TGTGCCAGCAGCTATACACAGAACACTGAAGCTTTCTTT. Translation: CASSYTQNTEAFF. The whole variable domain, remainder taken from reference TRBV9 and TRBJ1-1, is DSGVTQTPKHLITATGQRVTLRCSPRSGDLSVYWYQQSLDQGLQFLIQYYNGEERAKGNILERFSAQQFPDLHSELNLSSLELGDSALYFCASSYTQNTEAFFGQGTRLTVV.

As for this clone: The junction differs from germline at one of its ends, possibly a read error. The chain joins TRBV7-7 to TRBJ1-4; a possible D gene is TRBD1 (5 bases). The CDR3 has 15 amino acids. Germline loops: CDR1 SSHAT, CDR2 FNYEAQ (reference sequence). The CDR3 loop is CASSRRGDCNEKLFF. In DNA, the CDR3 is TGTGCTAGCAGCCGACGGGGGGACTGTAATGAAAAACTGTTTTTT.

V usage is TRBV6-5 and J usage is TRBJ1-2; tentatively, D is TRBD1 (6 bases). This CDR3 has 15 amino acids. Between the trimmed V and J ends, which lost 8 bases and 3 bases, there was a span of 19 bases. Germline V CDR1 and CDR2: MNHEY, SVGAGI. CDR3 nucleotides: TGTGCCAGCGGCCTTAGGGGGGGAATAGACTATGGCTACACCTTC. Translating gives CASGLRGGIDYGYTF.

The V gene is TRBV19, the J gene TRBJ2-1, with TRBD2 matching 8 bases. This CDR3 is 14 amino acids long. Germline CDR1 and CDR2: LNHDA and SQIVND (reference sequence). The ends lost 6 bases at V and 15 bases at J; junction bases unmatched: 16. The CDR3 reads CASSAVSGSSLGFF. The CDR3 DNA sequence: TGTGCCAGTAGCGCGGTGAGCGGGAGTTCGTTAGGGTTCTTC.

V usage is TRBV20-1 and J usage is TRBJ2-3, with D maybe TRBD1 (6 bases). Germline values: CDR1 DFQATT, CDR2 SNEGSKA (reference sequence). V gave up 6 bases and J gave up 14 bases, with 18 bases separating them. The CDR3 is made up of 11 amino acids. CDR3 in amino acids: CSANGPKGGYF. The DNA for the CDR3 is TGCAGTGCCAACGGGCCCAAAGGGGGGTATTTT.

This chain connects TRBV3-1 (or the pseudogene TRBV3-2) to TRBJ1-5, with 9 bases fitting TRBD1. Looked up from germline, CDR1 is LGHDT and CDR2 is YNNKEL (reference sequence). This CDR3 has 15 residues. With V trimmed by 3 bases and J by 4 bases, 4 bases remained unmatched. The CDR3 spells CASSHTGQGNQPQHF. DNA of the CDR3: TGTGCCAGCAGCCATACCGGACAGGGGAATCAGCCCCAGCATTTT.

This clone appeared once. This rearrangement joins TRBV25-1 to TRBJ1-1, with D perhaps matching TRBD1 (6 bases). Germline assignment: CDR1 MGHDK and CDR2 SYGVNS. The V end lost 3 bases, the J end lost 8 bases, and 19 bases lay between the germline ends. CDR3 size: 15 residues. The DNA of the CDR3 is TGTGCCAGCAGTGATATCCGAGTGACAGGCCAAGAAGCTTTCTTT. Protein: CASSDIRVTGQEAFF.

The chain employs TRBV27 and TRBJ2-5; 16 positions match TRBD2. The CDR3 contains 16 residues. CDR1 MNHEY and CDR2 SMNVEV come from the germline V gene (reference sequence). Losses at the gene ends were 2 bases for V and 5 bases for J; bases not matched to a gene: 2. CDR3 nucleotides: TGTGCCAGCAGTTTAATGGGACTAGCGGGAGGGGAGACCCAGTACTTC. Protein sequence: CASSLMGLAGGETQYF.

The chain carries TRBV11-3 and TRBJ1-6; 8 nucleotides agree with TRBD1. The ends lost 5 bases at V and 7 bases at J; junction bases unmatched: 4. Germline V gene sequence: CDR1 SGHNT, CDR2 YENEEA. This CDR3 is built from 14 residues. In nucleotides, the CDR3 is TGTGCCAGCAGCCCCCGACAGGGGAATTCACCCCTCCACTTT. It is translated as CASSPRQGNSPLHF.

The chain is built from TRBV7-3 and TRBJ1-1; no reliable D call. The CDR3 consists of 13 residues. Germline loops: CDR1 SGHTA, CDR2 FQGTGA. V was cut by 3 bases and J by 0 bases, with 5 bases left in between. The CDR3 is CASSFEMNTEAFF. Written as DNA, the CDR3 is TGTGCCAGCAGCTTTGAGATGAACACTGAAGCTTTCTTT. Complete variable domain (other parts from reference TRBV7-3 and TRBJ1-1): GAGVSQTPSNKVTEKGKYVELRCDPISGHTALYWYRQSLGQGPEFLIYFQGTGAADDSGLPNDRFFAVRPEGSVSTLKIQRTERGDSAVYLCASSFEMNTEAFFGQGTRLTVV.

The J gene is TRBJ1-2, the V gene TRBV27; D remains ambiguous. With 3 bases removed from V and 4 bases from J, the gap between germline ends came to 9 bases. This CDR3 comprises 13 residues. CDR1 is MNHEY, CDR2 SMNVEV, per germline (reference sequence). The CDR3 nucleotides read TGTGCCAGCAGTTTGGGCAGAACCTATGGCTACACCTTC. This gives the protein CASSLGRTYGYTF.

The chain couples TRBV27 to TRBJ2-2; TRBD2 matches 7 bases. Germline V gene data show CDR1 as MNHEY and CDR2 as SMNVEV (reference sequence). Losses at the gene ends were 0 bases for V and 7 bases for J; bases not matched to a gene: 5. This CDR3 contains 15 residues. CDR3 nucleotides: TGTGCCAGCAGTTTATCCCGGGGGGTGGGCGGGGAGCTGTTTTTT. This sequence encodes CASSLSRGVGGELFF.